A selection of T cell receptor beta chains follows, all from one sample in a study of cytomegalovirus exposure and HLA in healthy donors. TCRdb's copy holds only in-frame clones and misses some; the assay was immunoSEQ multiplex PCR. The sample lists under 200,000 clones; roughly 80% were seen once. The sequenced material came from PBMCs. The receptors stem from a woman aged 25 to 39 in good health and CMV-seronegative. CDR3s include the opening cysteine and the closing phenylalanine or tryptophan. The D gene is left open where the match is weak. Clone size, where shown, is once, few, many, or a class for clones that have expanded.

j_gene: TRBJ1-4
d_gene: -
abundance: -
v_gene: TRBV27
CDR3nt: TGTGCCAGCAGTTTATCATTCGCAACTAATGAAAAACTGTTTTTT
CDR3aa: CASSLSFATNEKLFF

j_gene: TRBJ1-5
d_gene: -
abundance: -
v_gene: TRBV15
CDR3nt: TGTGCCACCAGCAGAGAGCTGGCTAGCAATCAGCCCCAGCATTTT
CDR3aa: CATSRELASNQPQHF

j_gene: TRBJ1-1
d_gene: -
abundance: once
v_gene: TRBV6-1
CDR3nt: TGTGCCAGCCGTCGGGGAGAGAACACTGAAGCTTTCTTT
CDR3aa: CASRRGENTEAFF

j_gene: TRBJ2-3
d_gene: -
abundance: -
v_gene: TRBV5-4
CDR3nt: TGTGCCAGCAGCTCCGGGACAAAAAGCACAGATACGCAGTATTTT
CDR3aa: CASSSGTKSTDTQYF

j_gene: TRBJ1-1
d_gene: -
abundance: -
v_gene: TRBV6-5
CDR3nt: TGTGCCAGCAGACGGTCGAGTACCTTTGACACTGAAGCTTTCTTT
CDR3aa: CASRRSSTFDTEAFF

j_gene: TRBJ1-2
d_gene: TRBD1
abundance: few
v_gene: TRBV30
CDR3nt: TGTGCCTCCCGGACAGGCTCGTCCTACACCTTC
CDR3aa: CASRTGSSYTF

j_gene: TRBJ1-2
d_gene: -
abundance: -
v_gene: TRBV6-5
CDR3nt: TGTGCCAGCAGTGAGAACAGGTCTAATGGCTACACCTTC
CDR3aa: CASSENRSNGYTF

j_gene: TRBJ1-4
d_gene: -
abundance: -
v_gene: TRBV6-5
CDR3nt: TGTGCCAGCAAGTCCAGGGCAACTAATGAAAAACTGTTTTTT
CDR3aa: CASKSRATNEKLFF

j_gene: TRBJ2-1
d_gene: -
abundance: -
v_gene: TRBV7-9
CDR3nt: TGTGCCAGCAGCTTAGGTCAGCCGGGTGAGCAGTTCTTC
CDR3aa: CASSLGQPGEQFF

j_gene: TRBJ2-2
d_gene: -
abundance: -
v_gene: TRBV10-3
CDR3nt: TGTGCCATCAGTGAGTCTTCACTCGGGGTCCGGCCGTACACCGGGGAGCTGTTTTTT
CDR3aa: CAISESSLGVRPYTGELFF

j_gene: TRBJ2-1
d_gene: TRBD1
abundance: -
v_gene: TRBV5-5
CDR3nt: TGTGCCAGCAGCTTGTGGGACAGGGAGCAGTTCTTC
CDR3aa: CASSLWDREQFF

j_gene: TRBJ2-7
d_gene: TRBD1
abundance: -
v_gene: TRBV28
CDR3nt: TGTGCCAGCAGCCATACTGAAGGACAGGGAATATACGAGCAGTACTTC
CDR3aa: CASSHTEGQGIYEQYF

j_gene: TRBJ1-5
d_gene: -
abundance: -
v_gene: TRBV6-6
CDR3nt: TGTGCCAGCAGGCTAGACGGAACCAATCAGCCCCAGCATTTT
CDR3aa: CASRLDGTNQPQHF

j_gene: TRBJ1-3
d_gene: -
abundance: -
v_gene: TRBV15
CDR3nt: TGTGCCACCAGCCTCGATCACTTGTCTGGAAACACCATATATTTT
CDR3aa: CATSLDHLSGNTIYF

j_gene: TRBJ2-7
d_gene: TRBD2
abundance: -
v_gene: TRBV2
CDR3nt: TGTGCCAGCACAGCAGACGGGGAGGGATACGAGCAGTACTTC
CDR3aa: CASTADGEGYEQYF

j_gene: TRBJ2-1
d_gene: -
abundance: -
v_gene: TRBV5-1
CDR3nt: TGCGCCAGCAGCTGGGGGCTCGGCAGCAATGAGCAGTTCTTC
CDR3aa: CASSWGLGSNEQFF

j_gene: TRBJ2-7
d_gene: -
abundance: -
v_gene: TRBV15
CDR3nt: TGTGCCACCAGCAGGAGGGACAACATCTACGAGCAGTACTTC
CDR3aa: CATSRRDNIYEQYF

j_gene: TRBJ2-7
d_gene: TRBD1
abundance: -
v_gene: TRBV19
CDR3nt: TGTGCCAGTAGTTTGACTGGGACAGGGGCTTCGACGTCCTACGAGCAGTACTTC
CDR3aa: CASSLTGTGASTSYEQYF

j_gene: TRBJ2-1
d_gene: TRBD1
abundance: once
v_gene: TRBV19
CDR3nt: TGTGCCAGTAGTATATATCCGGGACAGGCCTACAATGAGCAGTTCTTC
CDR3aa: CASSIYPGQAYNEQFF

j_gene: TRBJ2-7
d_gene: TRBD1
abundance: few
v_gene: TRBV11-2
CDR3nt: TGTGCCAGCAGCTTAGATAGGGTCGGAGGACAGGGGCAGTACTTC
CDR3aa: CASSLDRVGGQGQYF

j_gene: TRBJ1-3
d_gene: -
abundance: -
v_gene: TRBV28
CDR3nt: TGTGCCAGCAGTTCCCCGGGACAAGGTGGAAACACCATATATTTT
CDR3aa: CASSSPGQGGNTIYF

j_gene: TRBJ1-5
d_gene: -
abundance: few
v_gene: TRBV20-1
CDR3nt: TGCAGTTCGGGGGATCAGCCCCAGCATTTT
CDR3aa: CSSGDQPQHF

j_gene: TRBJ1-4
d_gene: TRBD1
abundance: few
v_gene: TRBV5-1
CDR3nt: TGCGCCAGCAGCCCGGGACAGGGTGGAGTTCTGTTTTTT
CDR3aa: CASSPGQGGVLFF

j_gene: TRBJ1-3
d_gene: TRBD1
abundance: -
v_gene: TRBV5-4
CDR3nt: TGTGCCAGCAGCTATCCGACAGGGGGGGACGGAAACACCATATATTTT
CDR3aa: CASSYPTGGDGNTIYF

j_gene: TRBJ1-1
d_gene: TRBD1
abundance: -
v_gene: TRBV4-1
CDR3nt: TGCGCCATCGGGGGACAGAACATGAACACTGAAGCTTTCTTT
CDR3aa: CAIGGQNMNTEAFF

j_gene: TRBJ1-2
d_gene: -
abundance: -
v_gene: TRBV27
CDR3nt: TGTGCCAGCAGTTTTCTAGCCCGCGGGTACTTCGGCTACACCTTC
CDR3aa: CASSFLARGYFGYTF

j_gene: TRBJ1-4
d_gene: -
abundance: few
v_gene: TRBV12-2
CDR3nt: TGTGCAAGTCGCTCTGTGGGCCGAGACGGGACAGATGAAAAACTGTTTTTT
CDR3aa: CASRSVGRDGTDEKLFF

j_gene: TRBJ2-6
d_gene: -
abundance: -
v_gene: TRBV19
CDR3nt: TGTGCCAGTGGCACAGGGACCACTGGGGCCAACGTCCTGACTTTC
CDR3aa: CASGTGTTGANVLTF